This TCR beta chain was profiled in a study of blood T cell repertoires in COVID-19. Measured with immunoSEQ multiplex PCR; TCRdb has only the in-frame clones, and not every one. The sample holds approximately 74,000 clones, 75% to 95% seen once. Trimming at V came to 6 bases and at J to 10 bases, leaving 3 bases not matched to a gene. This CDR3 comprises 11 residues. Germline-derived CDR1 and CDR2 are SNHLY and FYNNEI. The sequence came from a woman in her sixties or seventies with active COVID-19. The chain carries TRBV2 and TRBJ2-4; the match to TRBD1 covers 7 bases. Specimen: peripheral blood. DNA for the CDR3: TGTGCCAGCAGGGAACAGGGGATTCAGTACTTC. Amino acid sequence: CASREQGIQYF.